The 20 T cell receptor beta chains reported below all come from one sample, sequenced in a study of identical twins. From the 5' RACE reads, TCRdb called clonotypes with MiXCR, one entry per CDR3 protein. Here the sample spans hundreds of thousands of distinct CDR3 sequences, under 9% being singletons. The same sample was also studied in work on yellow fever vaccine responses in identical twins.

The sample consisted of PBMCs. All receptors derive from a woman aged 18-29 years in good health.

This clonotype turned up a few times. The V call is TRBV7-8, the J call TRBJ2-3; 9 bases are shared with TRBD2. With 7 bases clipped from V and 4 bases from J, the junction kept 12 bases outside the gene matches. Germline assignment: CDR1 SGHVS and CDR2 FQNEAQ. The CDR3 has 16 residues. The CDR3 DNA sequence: TGTGCCAGCACCCAGAACGGCGGGAGGGGTGCAGATACGCAGTATTTT. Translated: CASTQNGGRGADTQYF.

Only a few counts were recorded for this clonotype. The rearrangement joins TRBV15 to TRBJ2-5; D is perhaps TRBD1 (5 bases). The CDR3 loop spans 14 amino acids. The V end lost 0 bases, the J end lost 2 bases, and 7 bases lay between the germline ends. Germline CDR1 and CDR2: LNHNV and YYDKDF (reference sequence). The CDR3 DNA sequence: TGTGCCACCAGCAGAGACAGGGTTCAAGAGACCCAGTACTTC. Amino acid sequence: CATSRDRVQETQYF.

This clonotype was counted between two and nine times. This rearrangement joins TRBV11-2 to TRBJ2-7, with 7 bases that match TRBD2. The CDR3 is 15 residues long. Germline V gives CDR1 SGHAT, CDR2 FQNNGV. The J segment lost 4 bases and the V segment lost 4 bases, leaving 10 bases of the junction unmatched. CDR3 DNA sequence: TGTGCCAGCAGCTGGTCCGGAGGGCGGGAGTACGAGCAGTACTTC. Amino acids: CASSWSGGREYEQYF.

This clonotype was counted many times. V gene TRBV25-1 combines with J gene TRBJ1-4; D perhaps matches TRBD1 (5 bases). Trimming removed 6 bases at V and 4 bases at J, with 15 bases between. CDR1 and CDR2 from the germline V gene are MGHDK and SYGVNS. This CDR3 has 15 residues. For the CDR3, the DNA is TGTGCCAGCAGACAGACCGGGACCAATAATGAAAAACTGTTTTTT. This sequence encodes CASRQTGTNNEKLFF.

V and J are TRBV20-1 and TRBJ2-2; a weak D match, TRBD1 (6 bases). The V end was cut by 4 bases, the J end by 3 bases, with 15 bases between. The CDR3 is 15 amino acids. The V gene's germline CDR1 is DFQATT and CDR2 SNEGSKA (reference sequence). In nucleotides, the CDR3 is TGCAGTGCTAAAACCGACAGGCTTCACACCGGGGAGCTGTTTTTT. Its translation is CSAKTDRLHTGELFF.

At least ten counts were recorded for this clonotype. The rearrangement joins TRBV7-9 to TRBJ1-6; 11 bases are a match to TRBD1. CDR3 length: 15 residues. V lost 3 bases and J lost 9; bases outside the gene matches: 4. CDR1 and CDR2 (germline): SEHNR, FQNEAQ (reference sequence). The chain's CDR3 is CASSLVGQGVSPLHF. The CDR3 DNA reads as TGTGCCAGCAGCTTGGTGGGACAGGGGGTTTCACCCCTCCACTTT.

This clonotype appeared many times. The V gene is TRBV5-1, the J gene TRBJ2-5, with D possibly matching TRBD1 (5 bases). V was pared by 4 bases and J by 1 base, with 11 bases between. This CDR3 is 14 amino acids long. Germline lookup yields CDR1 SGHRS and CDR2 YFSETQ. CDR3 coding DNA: TGCGCCAGCAGCGTGCAGGGAATCCAAGAGACCCAGTACTTC. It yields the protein CASSVQGIQETQYF. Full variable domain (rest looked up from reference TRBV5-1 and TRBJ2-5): KAGVTQTPRYLIKTRGQQVTLSCSPISGHRSVSWYQQTPGQGLQFLFEYFSETQRNKGNFPGRFSGRQFSNSRSEMNVSTLELGDSALYLCASSVQGIQETQYFGPGTRLLVL.

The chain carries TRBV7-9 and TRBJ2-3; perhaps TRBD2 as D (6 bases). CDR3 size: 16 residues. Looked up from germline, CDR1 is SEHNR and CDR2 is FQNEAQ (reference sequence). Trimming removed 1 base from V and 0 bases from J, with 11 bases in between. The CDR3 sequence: CASSLGPAGSTDTQYF. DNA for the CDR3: TGTGCCAGCAGCTTAGGTCCAGCGGGTAGCACAGATACGCAGTATTTT.

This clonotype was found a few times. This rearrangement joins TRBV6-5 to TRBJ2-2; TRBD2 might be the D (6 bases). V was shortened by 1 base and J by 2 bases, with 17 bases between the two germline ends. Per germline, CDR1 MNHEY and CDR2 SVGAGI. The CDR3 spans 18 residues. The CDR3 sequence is CASSYLPRASDNTGELFF. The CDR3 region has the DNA TGTGCCAGCAGTTACTTGCCTAGGGCTAGCGACAACACCGGGGAGCTGTTTTTT.

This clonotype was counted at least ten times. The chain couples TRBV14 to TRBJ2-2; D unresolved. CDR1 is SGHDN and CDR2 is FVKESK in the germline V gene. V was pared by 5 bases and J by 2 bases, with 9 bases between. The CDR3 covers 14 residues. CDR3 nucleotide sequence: TGTGCCAGCAGCATCGAGGTCAACACCGGGGAGCTGTTTTTT. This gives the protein CASSIEVNTGELFF.

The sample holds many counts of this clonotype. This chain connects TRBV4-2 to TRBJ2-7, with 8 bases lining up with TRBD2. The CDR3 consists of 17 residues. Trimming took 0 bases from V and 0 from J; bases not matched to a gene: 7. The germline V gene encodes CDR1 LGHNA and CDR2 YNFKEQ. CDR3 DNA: TGTGCCAGCAGCCAAGAAAGATCGGGACTAGTCTCCTACGAGCAGTACTTC. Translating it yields CASSQERSGLVSYEQYF.

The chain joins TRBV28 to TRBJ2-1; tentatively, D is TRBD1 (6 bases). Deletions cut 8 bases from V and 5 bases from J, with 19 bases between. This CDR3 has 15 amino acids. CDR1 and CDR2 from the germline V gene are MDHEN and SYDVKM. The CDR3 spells CASLPNDRTNNEQFF. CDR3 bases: TGTGCCAGCCTACCCAATGACAGGACCAACAATGAGCAGTTCTTC.

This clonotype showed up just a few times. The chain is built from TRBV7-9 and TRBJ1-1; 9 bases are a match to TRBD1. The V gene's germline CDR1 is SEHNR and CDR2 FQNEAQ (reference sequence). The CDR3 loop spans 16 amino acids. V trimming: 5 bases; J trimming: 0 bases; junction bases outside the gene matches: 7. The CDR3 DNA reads TGTGCCAGCAGCCCCGGACAGGGGCTTATGAACACTGAAGCTTTCTTT. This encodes CASSPGQGLMNTEAFF.

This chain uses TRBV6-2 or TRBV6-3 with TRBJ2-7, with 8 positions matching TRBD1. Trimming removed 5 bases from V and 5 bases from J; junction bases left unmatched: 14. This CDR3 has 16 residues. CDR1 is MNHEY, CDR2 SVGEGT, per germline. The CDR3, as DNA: TGTGCCAGCAGTCTGATTCCCACAGGGGGAAGCAACGAGCAGTACTTC. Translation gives CASSLIPTGGSNEQYF.

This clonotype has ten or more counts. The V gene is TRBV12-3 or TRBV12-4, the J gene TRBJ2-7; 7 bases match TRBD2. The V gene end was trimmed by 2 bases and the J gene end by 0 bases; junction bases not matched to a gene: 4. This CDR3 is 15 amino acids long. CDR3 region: CASSLSGKSSYEQYF. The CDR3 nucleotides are TGTGCCAGCAGTTTAAGCGGGAAGAGCTCCTACGAGCAGTACTTC.

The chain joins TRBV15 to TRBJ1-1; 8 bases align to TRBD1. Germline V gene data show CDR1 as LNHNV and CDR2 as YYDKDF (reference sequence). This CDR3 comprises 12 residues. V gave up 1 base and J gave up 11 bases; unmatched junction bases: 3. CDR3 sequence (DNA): TGTGCCACCAGCAGAGGGACAGGGCGGGCTTTCTTT. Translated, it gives CATSRGTGRAFF.

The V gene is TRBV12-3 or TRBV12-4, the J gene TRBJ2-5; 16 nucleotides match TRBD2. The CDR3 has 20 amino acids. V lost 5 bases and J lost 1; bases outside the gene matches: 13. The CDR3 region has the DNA TGTGCCAGCAGTCCCTTTAGGGGGGGACTAGCGGGGGGGTTCCAAGAGACCCAGTACTTC. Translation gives CASSPFRGGLAGGFQETQYF.

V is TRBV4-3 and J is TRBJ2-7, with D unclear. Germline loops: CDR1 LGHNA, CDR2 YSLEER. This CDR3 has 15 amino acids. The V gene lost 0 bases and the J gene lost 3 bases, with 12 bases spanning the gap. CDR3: CASSQEGWTIYEQYF. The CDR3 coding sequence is TGCGCCAGCAGCCAAGAGGGATGGACCATCTACGAGCAGTACTTC.

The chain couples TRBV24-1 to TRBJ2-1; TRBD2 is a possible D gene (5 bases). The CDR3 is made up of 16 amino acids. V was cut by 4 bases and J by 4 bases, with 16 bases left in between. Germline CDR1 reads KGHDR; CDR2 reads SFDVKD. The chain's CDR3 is CATSDPGSQVYNEQFF. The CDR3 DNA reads TGTGCCACCAGTGACCCGGGATCTCAGGTTTACAATGAGCAGTTCTTC.

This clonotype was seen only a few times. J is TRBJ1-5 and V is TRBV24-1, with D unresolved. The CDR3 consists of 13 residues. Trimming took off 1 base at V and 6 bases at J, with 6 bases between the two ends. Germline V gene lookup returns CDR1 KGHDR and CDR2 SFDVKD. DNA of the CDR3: TGTGCCACCAGTGATTTTGGCAGTCAGCCCCAGCATTTT. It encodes CATSDFGSQPQHF.